These 16 T cell receptor beta chains share one sample of origin, sequenced in a study of cytomegalovirus exposure and HLA in healthy donors. Amplification used 60 Vbeta primers and 13 Jbeta primers. Generated by immunoSEQ multiplex PCR, the TCRdb table keeps only in-frame clones and is missing some. Seen here are around 180,000 clones, approximately 71% observed once, and the top ten hold about 1.6%. Sequencing was done on a sample of PBMCs. The receptors stem from a girl between 10 and 17 years old in good health and CMV-seronegative.

This CDR3 is CASSLVGALPGTEAFF. The DNA of the CDR3 is TGTGCCAGCAGCTTAGTGGGGGCGCTGCCAGGGACTGAAGCTTTCTTT. The chain employs TRBV7-8 and TRBJ1-1; D is perhaps TRBD1 (6 bases). V lost 1 base and J 5 bases, leaving 17 bases between the germline ends. The germline V gene has CDR1 SGHVS and CDR2 FQNEAQ. The CDR3 is made up of 16 amino acids.

V is TRBV9 and J is TRBJ1-6, with 7 bases lining up with TRBD1. The CDR3 contains 14 residues. Germline CDR1 SGDLS, CDR2 YYNGEE. V shed 4 bases and J 7 bases; nucleotides not matched to a gene: 5. Here the CDR3 DNA reads TGTGCCAGCAGCTACAGGGGCTTGAATTCACCCCTCCACTTT. Its protein is CASSYRGLNSPLHF.

This chain connects TRBV13 to TRBJ1-2; D is unresolved. Between the trimmed V and J ends, which lost 5 bases and 4 bases, there was a span of 11 bases. CDR1 PRHDT and CDR2 FYEKMQ come from the germline V gene (reference sequence). The CDR3 has 13 residues. The CDR3 sequence: CASSTGILYGYTF. CDR3 bases: TGTGCCAGCAGCACCGGGATACTCTATGGCTACACCTTC.

This clone was observed a few times. V and J are TRBV19 and TRBJ2-7; D not certain. This CDR3 spans 14 amino acids. V dropped 3 bases and J dropped 0 bases, with 9 bases sitting between them. Germline values: CDR1 LNHDA, CDR2 SQIVND (reference sequence). In nucleotides, the CDR3 is TGTGCCAGTAGTATTGGCAGGTCCTCCTACGAGCAGTACTTC. This translates into CASSIGRSSYEQYF.

This clone was counted between two and nine times. The V gene is TRBV2, the J gene TRBJ1-2; no reliable D call. The CDR3 sequence is 14 residues long. The germline V gene has CDR1 SNHLY and CDR2 FYNNEI. Trimming stripped 2 bases from V and 7 bases from J, with 14 bases between. The DNA of the CDR3 is TGTGCCAGCAGTGAAACGGCGACAACGGCTGGCTACACCTTC. Amino acids: CASSETATTAGYTF.

This clone was detected only a few times. The chain employs TRBV6-4 and TRBJ2-3, with 10 bases aligning to TRBD2. The CDR3 totals 15 residues. The germline CDR1 and CDR2 sequences are MRHNA and SNTAGT. After removal of 6 bases from V and 2 bases from J, the junction contained 5 bases not matched to a gene. As DNA, the CDR3 is TGTGCCAGCAGCCGAAGCGGGGGGGCCACAGATACGCAGTATTTT. It yields the protein CASSRSGGATDTQYF.

The chain recombines TRBV7-2 with TRBJ1-6, with D perhaps TRBD1 (5 bases). The CDR3 is 14 amino acids. The germline CDR1 and CDR2 sequences are SGHTA and FQGNSA. With 5 bases removed from V and 4 bases from J, the gap between germline ends came to 9 bases. CDR3: CASSRDSYNSPLHF. CDR3 nucleotide sequence: TGTGCCAGCAGCCGTGACAGTTATAATTCACCCCTCCACTTT.

This chain joins TRBV6-5 and TRBJ1-1, with TRBD1 as a possible D gene (6 bases). Trimming took 6 bases from V and 4 from J, leaving 18 bases between them. This CDR3 is 15 amino acids long. Germline CDR1 MNHEY, CDR2 SVGAGI. The CDR3 coding sequence is TGTGCCAGCAGCGGGACACCGGAACCTAGCACTGAAGCTTTCTTT. It translates to CASSGTPEPSTEAFF.

This chain uses TRBV4-1 with TRBJ2-7; 8 bases line up with TRBD1. The germline V gene encodes CDR1 MGHRA and CDR2 YSYEKL. The CDR3 covers 15 residues. V trimming: 5 bases; J trimming: 5 bases; junction bases outside the gene matches: 11. CDR3 region: CASSNRTGMLNEQYF. As DNA, the CDR3 is TGCGCCAGCAGCAACAGGACAGGGATGCTGAACGAGCAGTACTTC.

V and J are TRBV6-1 and TRBJ2-5; 7 bases agree with TRBD1. CDR1 and CDR2 from the germline V gene are MNHNS and SASEGT. Unmatched junction bases numbered 1, after V lost 6 bases and J lost 0 bases. There are 13 residues in the CDR3. This chain's CDR3 is CASSGTDQETQYF. The CDR3 DNA reads TGTGCCAGCAGCGGGACAGACCAAGAGACCCAGTACTTC.

In the case of this clone: Other DNA variants within this sample encode the same CDR3. The CDR3 is CSGVNRGTEAFF. CDR3 in DNA: TGCAGCGGTGTAAACAGAGGGACTGAAGCTTTCTTT. The chain has TRBV29-1 and TRBJ1-1, with D uncertain. The CDR3 runs 12 residues. V was trimmed by 7 bases and J by 5 bases, leaving 14 bases between them. The germline V gene has CDR1 SQVTM and CDR2 ANQGSEA.

This chain links TRBV7-2 with TRBJ2-7, with 7 positions matching TRBD1. The CDR3 runs 14 residues. The V and J ends lost 4 bases and 3 bases, in that order; junction bases with no gene match: 6. Germline V gene lookup returns CDR1 SGHTA and CDR2 FQGNSA. This CDR3 reads CASSSVPGGYEQYF. The CDR3 DNA is TGTGCCAGCAGCTCTGTGCCAGGGGGCTACGAGCAGTACTTC.

J is TRBJ2-7 and V is TRBV7-2; 8 bases map to TRBD2. The CDR3 has 18 residues. Germline V gene data show CDR1 as SGHTA and CDR2 as FQGNSA. V was clipped by 6 bases and J by 0 bases; unmatched bases: 16. The CDR3 nucleotides are TGTGCCAGCAGACCAACAACCTTCGCGGGGGGCTTCTCCTACGAGCAGTACTTC. Translating it yields CASRPTTFAGGFSYEQYF.

This clone has only one observation. V and J are TRBV6-5 and TRBJ1-2; D gene uncertain. Per germline, CDR1 MNHEY and CDR2 SVGAGI. V was shortened by 6 bases and J by 5 bases, with 13 bases between the two germline ends. The CDR3 totals 13 residues. The CDR3 bases are TGTGCCAGCAGGGAACGGGAGTTATATGGCTACACCTTC. It translates to CASRERELYGYTF.

CDR3 DNA sequence: TGTGCCAGTAGTATAGATCGGGGATCAGACTATGGCTACACCTTC. This encodes CASSIDRGSDYGYTF. The chain joins TRBV19 to TRBJ1-2; the D is unclear. This CDR3 is 15 amino acids long. V lost 0 bases and J 3 bases, leaving 11 bases between the germline ends. The germline V gene encodes CDR1 LNHDA and CDR2 SQIVND (reference sequence).

This clone turned up a few times. The J gene is TRBJ2-1, the V gene TRBV6-6; a weak D match, TRBD1 (6 bases). V lost 0 bases, J lost 8 bases, and 14 bases lay in between. Per the germline V gene, CDR1 is MNHNY and CDR2 is SVGAGI (reference sequence). The CDR3 runs 15 residues. The DNA for the CDR3 is TGTGCCAGCAGTTACTCGGAGAGGGGGAAGCATGAGCAGTTCTTC. This translates into CASSYSERGKHEQFF.